This T cell receptor (beta chain) was captured in a study of blood T cell repertoires in COVID-19. The overall study: Both acute and convalescent COVID-19 samples were obtained from the United States, Italy and Spain. T cells, B-cell-depleted T cells, or PBMCs provided the cDNA or gDNA that served as material.

This CDR3 is 17 amino acids long. J lost 6 bases, V lost 5 bases, and 14 bases had no gene match. Germline loops: CDR1 LNHDA, CDR2 SQIVND (reference sequence). Under the authors' procedure: Reference gene primer amplification in the assay estimated nucleated cell counts. The protocol was immunoSEQ multiplex PCR, while the TCRdb copy is restricted to in-frame clones and leaves out a portion. Clone size and the V and J calls come from that table; the DNA yielded D and trimming. This repertoire shows approximately 200,000 clones, roughly 80% found once; its top ten account for roughly 10%. This chain connects TRBV19 to TRBJ2-2, with 8 bases matching TRBD1. Sequenced sample: peripheral blood. This sequence was found in a woman older than 75 with acute or convalescent COVID-19. In DNA form, the CDR3 reads TGTGCCAGTAGTCTCCCCCTAGCCGGACAGGGCGCCGGGGAGCTGTTTTTT. Its protein is CASSLPLAGQGAGELFF.